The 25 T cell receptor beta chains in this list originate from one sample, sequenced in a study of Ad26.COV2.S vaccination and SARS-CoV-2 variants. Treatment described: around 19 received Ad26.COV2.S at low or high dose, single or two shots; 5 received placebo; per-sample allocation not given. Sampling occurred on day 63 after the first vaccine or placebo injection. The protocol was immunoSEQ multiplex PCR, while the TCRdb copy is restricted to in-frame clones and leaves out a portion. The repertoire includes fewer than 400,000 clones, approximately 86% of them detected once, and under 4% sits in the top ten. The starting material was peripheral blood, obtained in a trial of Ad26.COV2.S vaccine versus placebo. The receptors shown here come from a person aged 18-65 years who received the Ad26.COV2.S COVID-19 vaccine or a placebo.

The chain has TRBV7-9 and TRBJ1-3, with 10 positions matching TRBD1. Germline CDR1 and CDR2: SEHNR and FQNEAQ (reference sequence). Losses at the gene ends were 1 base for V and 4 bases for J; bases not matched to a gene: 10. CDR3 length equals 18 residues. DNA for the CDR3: TGTGCCAGCAGCTTAGTCGCCCGACAGGGGGCAGAAGGAAACACCATATATTTT. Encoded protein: CASSLVARQGAEGNTIYF. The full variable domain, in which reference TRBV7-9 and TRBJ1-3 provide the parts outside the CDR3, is DTGVSQNPRHKITKRGQNVTFRCDPISEHNRLYWYRQTLGQGPEFLTYFQNEAQLEKSRLLSDRFSAERPKGSFSTLEIQRTEQGDSAMYLCASSLVARQGAEGNTIYFGEGSWLTVV.

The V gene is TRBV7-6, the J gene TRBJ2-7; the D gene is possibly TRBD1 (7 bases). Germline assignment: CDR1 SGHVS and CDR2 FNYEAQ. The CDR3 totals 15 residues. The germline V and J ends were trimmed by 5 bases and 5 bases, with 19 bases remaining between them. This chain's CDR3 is CASSRNRGLKNEQYF. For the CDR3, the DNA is TGTGCCAGCAGCCGAAACAGGGGACTGAAGAACGAGCAGTACTTC.

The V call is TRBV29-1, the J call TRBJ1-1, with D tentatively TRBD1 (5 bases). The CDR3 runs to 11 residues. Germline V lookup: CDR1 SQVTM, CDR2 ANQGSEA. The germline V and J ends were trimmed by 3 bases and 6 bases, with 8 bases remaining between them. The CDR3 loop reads CSVDWTSEAFF. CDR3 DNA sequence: TGCAGCGTTGATTGGACATCTGAAGCTTTCTTT.

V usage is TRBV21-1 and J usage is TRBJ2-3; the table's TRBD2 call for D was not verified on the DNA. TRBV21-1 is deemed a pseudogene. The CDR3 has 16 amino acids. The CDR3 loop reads CASSKDSNPSTDTQYF. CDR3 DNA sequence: TGTGCCAGCAGCAAAGATTCTAACCCAAGCACAGATACGCAGTATTTT.

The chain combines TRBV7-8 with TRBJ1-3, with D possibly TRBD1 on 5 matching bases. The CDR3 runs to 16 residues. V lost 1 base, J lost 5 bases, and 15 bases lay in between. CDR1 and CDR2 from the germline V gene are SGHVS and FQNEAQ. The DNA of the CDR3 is TGTGCCAGCAGCTTAGTGAGATGGGGGGGTAGAAACACCATATATTTT. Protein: CASSLVRWGGRNTIYF.

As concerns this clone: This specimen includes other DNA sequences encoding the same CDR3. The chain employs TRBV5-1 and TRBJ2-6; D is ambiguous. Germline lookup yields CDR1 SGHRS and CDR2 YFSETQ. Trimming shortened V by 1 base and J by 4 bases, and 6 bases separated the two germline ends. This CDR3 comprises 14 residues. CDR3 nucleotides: TGCGCCAGCAGCTTGACAGCCGGGGCCAACGTCCTGACTTTC. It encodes CASSLTAGANVLTF.

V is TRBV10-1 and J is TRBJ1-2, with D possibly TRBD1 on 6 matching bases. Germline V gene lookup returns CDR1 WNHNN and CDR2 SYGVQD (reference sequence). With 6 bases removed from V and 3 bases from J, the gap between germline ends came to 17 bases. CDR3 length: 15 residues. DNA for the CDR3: TGCGCCAGCAGAAGACAGGCCTGGGGCTACTATGGCTACACCTTC. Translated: CASRRQAWGYYGYTF.

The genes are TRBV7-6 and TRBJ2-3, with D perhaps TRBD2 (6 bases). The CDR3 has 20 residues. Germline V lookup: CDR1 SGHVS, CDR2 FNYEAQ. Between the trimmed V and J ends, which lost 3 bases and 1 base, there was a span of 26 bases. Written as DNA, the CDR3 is TGTGCCAGCAGCTTCGAGGTCCAGCCATTCCGGGGCGGGGGCACAGATACGCAGTATTTT. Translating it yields CASSFEVQPFRGGGTDTQYF.

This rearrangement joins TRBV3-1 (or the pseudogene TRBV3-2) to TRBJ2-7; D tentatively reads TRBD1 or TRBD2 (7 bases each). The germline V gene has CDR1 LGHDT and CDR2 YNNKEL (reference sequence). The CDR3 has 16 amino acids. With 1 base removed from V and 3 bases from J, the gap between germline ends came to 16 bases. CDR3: CASSQGDRTGGYEQYF. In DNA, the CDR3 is TGTGCCAGCAGCCAAGGGGACAGAACGGGGGGCTACGAGCAGTACTTC.

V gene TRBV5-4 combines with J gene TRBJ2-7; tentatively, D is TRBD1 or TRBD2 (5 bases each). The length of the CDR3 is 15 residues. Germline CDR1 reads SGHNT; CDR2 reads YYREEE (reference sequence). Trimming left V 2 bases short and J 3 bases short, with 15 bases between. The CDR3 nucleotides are TGTGCCAGCAGCTTTGGCACCGGGGCCGTCTACGAGCAGTACTTC. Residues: CASSFGTGAVYEQYF.

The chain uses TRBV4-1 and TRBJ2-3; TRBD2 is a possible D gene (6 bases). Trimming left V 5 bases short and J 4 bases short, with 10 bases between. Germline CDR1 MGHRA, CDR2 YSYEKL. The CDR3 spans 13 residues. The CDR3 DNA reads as TGCGCCAGCAGCTGGCGGGGTCCAGATACGCAGTATTTT. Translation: CASSWRGPDTQYF.

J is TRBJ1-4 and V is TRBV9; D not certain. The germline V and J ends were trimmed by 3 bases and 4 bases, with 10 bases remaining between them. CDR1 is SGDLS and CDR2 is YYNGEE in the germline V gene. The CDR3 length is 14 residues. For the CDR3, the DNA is TGTGCCAGCAGCGAGTCCAGCCTTAATGAAAAACTGTTTTTT. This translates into CASSESSLNEKLFF.

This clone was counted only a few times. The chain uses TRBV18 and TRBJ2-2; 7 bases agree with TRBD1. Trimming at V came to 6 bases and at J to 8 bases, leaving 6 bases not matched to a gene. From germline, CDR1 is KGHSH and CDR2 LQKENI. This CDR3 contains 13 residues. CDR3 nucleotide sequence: TGTGCCAGCTCCCGACAGGGCTATGGGGAGCTGTTTTTT. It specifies CASSRQGYGELFF.

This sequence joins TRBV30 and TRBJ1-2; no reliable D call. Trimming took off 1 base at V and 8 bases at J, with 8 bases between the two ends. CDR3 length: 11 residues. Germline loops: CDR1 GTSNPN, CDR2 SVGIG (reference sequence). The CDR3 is CAWSEGGGYTF. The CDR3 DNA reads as TGTGCCTGGAGTGAAGGTGGCGGCTACACCTTC.

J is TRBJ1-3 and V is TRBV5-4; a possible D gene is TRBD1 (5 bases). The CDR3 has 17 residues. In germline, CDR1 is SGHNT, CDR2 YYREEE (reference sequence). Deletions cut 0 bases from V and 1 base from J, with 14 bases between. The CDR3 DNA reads TGTGCCAGCAGCTTGGGGGGCGGGGCCCTTTCTGGAAACACCATATATTTT. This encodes CASSLGGGALSGNTIYF.

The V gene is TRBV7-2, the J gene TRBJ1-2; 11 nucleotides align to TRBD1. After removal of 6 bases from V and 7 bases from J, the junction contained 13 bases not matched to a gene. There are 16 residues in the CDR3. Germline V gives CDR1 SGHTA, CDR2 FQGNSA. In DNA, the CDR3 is TGTGCCAGCAGTCAAGATCCCGGACAGGGGGCTGGTGGCTACACCTTC. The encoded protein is CASSQDPGQGAGGYTF.

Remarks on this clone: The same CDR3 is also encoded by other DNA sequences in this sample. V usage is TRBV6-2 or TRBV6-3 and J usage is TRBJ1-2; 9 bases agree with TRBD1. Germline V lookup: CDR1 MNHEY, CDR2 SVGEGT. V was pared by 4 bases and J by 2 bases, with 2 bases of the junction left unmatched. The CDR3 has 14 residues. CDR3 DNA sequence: TGTGCCAGCAGTTCGGGACAGGGCAACTATGGCTACACCTTC. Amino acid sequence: CASSSGQGNYGYTF.

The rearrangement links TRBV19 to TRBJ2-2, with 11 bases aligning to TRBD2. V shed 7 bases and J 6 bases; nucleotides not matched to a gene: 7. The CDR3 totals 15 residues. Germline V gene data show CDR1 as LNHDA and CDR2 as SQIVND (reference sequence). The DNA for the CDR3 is TGTGCCAGTACCCCGGCTAGCGGGGGGCCCGGGGAGCTGTTTTTT. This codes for CASTPASGGPGELFF.

The CDR3 bases are TGTGCCAGCAGTGAACTGAGGGGGACTGAAGCTTTCTTT. Amino acids: CASSELRGTEAFF. The chain combines TRBV6-1 with TRBJ1-1, with D possibly being TRBD1 (6 bases). Deletions cut 2 bases from V and 5 bases from J, with 9 bases between. CDR3 size: 13 residues. Germline CDR1 is MNHNS and CDR2 is SASEGT.

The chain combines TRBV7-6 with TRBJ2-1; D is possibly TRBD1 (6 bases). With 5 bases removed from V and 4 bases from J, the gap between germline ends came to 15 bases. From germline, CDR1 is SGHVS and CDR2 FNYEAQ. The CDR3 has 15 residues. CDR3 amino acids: CASSPIGGDYNEQFF. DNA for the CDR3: TGTGCCAGCAGCCCCATAGGGGGAGATTACAATGAGCAGTTCTTC.

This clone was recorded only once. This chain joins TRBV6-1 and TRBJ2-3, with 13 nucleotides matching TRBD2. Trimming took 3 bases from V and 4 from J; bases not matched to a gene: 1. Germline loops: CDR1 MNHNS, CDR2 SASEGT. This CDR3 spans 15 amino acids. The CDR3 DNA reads TGTGCCAGCAGTGAGACTAGCGGGGGGTCAGATACGCAGTATTTT. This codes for CASSETSGGSDTQYF.

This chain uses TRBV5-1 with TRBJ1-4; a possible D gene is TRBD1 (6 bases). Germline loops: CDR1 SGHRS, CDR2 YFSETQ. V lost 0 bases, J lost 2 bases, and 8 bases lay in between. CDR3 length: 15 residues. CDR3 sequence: CASSLGRGTNEKLFF. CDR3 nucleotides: TGCGCCAGCAGCTTGGGTAGGGGGACTAATGAAAAACTGTTTTTT.

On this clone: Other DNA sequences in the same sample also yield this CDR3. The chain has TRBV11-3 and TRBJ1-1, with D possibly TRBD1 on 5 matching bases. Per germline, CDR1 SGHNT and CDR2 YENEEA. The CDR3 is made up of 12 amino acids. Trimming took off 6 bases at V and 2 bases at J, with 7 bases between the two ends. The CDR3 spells CASSRGNTEAFF. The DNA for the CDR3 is TGTGCCAGCAGTAGGGGTAACACTGAAGCTTTCTTT.

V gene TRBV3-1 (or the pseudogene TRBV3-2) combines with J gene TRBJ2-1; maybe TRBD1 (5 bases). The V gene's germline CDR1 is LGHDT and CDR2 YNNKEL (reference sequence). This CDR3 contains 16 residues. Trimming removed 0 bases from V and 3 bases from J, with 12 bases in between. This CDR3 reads CASSQDLSQGYNEQFF. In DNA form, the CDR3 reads TGTGCCAGCAGCCAAGATCTGTCCCAGGGCTACAATGAGCAGTTCTTC.

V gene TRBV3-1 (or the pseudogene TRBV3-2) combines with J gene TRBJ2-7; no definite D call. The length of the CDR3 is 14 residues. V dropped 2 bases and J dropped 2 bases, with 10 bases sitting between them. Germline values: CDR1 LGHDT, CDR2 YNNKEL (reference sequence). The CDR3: CASSQQALAYEQYF. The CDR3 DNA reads TGTGCCAGCAGCCAACAGGCTTTAGCCTACGAGCAGTACTTC.